This paragraph covers one T cell receptor (beta chain) sequence. Its antigen is currently unknown. The primer mix had 60 Vbeta and 13 Jbeta primers. Using immunoSEQ multiplex PCR, the repertoire was profiled, and TCRdb retains in-frame clones only, with some absent. The sample contains about 190,000 clones, more than 60% of which appear only once. The record originates from a study of cytomegalovirus exposure and HLA in healthy donors. Study conclusions and caveats: In vitro experiments confirmed that three CMV-associated chains were specific for CMV antigens. In a later analysis, donors in an Asian-associated ancestry cluster reportedly had fewer N-insertions in productive TCRs than the cohort mean.

The CDR3 runs 11 residues. Germline values: CDR1 ENHRY, CDR2 SYGVKD. V shed 10 bases and J 4 bases; nucleotides not matched to a gene: 1. The sample consisted of PBMCs. The TCR was taken from a woman in her 30s in good health and CMV-seropositive. V gene TRBV10-3 combines with J gene TRBJ1-2, with 9 bases identical to TRBD1. CDR3 DNA sequence: TGTGCCACGACAGGGGGCTATGGCTACACCTTC. This codes for CATTGGYGYTF.